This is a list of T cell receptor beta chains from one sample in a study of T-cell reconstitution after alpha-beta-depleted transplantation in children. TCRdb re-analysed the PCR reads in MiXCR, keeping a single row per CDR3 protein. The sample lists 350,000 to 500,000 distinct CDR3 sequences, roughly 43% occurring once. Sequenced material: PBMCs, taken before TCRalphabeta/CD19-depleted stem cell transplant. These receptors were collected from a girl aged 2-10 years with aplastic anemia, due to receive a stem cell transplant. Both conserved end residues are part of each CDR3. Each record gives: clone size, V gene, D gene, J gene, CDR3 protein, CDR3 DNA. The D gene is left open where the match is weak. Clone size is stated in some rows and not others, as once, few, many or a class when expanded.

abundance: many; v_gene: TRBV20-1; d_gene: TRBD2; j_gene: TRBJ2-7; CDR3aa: CSARLAGGSYEQYF; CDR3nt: TGCAGTGCTAGGTTAGCGGGAGGCTCCTACGAGCAGTACTTC
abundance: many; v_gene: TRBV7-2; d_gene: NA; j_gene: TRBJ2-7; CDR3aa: CASSRTEDYEQYF; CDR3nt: TGTGCCAGCAGCCGGACGGAGGACTACGAGCAGTACTTC
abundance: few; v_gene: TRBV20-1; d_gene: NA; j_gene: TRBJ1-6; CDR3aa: CSAEQWKDSPLHF; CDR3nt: TGCAGTGCCGAGCAGTGGAAGGATTCACCCCTCCACTTT
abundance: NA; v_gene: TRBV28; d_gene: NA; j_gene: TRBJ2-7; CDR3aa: CASSPLGEQYF; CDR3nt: TGTGCCAGCAGTCCACTGGGCGAGCAGTACTTC
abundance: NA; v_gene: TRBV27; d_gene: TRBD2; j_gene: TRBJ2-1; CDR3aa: CASSFEREPPYNEQFF; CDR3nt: TGTGCCAGCAGTTTCGAGCGGGAGCCCCCCTACAATGAGCAGTTCTTC
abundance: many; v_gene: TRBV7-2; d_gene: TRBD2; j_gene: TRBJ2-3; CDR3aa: CASSLSGSADTQYF; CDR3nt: TGTGCCAGCAGCTTGAGCGGGAGTGCAGATACGCAGTATTTT
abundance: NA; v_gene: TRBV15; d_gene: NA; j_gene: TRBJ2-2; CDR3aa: CATRLTGEGGELFF; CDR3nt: TGTGCCACCAGACTGACAGGGGAGGGCGGGGAGCTGTTTTTT
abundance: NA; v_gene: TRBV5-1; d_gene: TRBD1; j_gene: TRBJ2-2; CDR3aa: CASSSRQGLLTGELFF; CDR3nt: TGCGCCAGCAGCTCCCGACAGGGGCTGTTAACCGGGGAGCTGTTTTTT
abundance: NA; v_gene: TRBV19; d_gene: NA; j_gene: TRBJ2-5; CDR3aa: CASSMSGGETQYF; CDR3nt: TGTGCCAGTAGTATGTCAGGCGGCGAGACCCAGTACTTC
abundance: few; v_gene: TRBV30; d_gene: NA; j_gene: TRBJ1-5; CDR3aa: CAWGLEVDQPQHF; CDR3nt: TGTGCCTGGGGCCTGGAAGTCGATCAGCCCCAGCATTTT
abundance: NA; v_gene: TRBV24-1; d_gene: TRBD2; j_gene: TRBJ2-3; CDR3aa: CATRARAGGLRADTQYF; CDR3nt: TGTGCCACCAGAGCAAGGGCGGGAGGGCTTAGGGCAGATACGCAGTATTTT
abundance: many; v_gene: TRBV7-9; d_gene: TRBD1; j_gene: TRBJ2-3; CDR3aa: CASSLTGPDTQYF; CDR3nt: TGTGCCAGCAGCTTGACAGGGCCAGATACGCAGTATTTT
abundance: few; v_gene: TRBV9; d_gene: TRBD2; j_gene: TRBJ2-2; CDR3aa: CASSPMASGPTNTGELFF; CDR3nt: TGTGCCAGCAGCCCCATGGCTAGCGGGCCCACGAACACCGGGGAGCTGTTTTTT
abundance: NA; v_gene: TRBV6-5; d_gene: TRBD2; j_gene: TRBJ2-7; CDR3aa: CASSYERGPYEQYF; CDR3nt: TGTGCCAGCAGTTACGAGCGGGGCCCCTACGAGCAGTACTTC
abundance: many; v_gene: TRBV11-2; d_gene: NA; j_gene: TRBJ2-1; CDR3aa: CASRNWKVGGSYNEQFF; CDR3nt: TGTGCCAGCAGAAATTGGAAAGTGGGAGGTTCCTACAATGAGCAGTTCTTC
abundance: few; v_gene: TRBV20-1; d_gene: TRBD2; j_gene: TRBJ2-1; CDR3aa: CSARDGLAASSYNEQFF; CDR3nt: TGCAGTGCTAGAGATGGCCTAGCGGCCAGCTCCTACAATGAGCAGTTCTTC
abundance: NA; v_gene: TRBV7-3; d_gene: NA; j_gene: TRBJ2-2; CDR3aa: CASSLTGAKGGPANTGELFF; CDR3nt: TGTGCCAGCAGCTTAACTGGGGCCAAAGGGGGGCCGGCAAACACCGGGGAGCTTTTTTTT
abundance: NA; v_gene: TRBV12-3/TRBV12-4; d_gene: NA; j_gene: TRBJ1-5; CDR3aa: CASSFVEGSQPQHF; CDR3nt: TGTGCCAGCAGTTTTGTGGAGGGGAGCCAGCCCCAGCATTTT
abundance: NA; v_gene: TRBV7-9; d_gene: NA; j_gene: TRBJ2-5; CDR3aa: CASSPIRAGGQETQYF; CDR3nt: TGTGCCAGCAGCCCGATAAGGGCAGGTGGTCAAGAGACCCAGTACTTC
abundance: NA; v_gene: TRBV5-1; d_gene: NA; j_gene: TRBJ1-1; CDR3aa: CASSLGPGGGETEAFF; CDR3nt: TGCGCCAGCAGCTTGGGGCCTGGGGGCGGAGAGACTGAAGCTTTCTTT
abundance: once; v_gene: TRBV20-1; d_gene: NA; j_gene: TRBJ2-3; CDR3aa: CSAAGDLVTDTQYF; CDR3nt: TGCAGTGCTGCTGGGGACCTAGTCACAGATACGCAGTATTTT
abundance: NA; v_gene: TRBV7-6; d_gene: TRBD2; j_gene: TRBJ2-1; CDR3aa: CASSSGLAVFSRQFF; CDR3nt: TGTGCCAGCAGCAGCGGACTAGCGGTCTTTAGTCGGCAGTTCTTC
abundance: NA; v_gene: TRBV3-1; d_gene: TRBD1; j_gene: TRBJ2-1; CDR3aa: CASSRGQGFEQFF; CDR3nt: TGTGCCAGCAGCCGGGGACAGGGTTTCGAGCAGTTCTTC
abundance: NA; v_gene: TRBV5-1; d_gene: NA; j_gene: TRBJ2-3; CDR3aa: CASSPSPAGDYSTDTQSF; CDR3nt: TGCGCCAGCAGCCCTTCGCCGGCAGGGGATTATAGCACAGATACGCAGTCTTTT
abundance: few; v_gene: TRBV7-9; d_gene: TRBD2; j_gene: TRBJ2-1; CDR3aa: CASSLAPYSGGYNEQFF; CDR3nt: TGTGCCAGCAGCTTAGCCCCCTATAGCGGGGGGTACAATGAGCAGTTCTTC
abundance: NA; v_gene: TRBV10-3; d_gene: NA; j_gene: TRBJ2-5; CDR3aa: CAIREGTSRQETQYF; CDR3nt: TGTGCCATCAGAGAAGGGACATCAAGACAAGAGACCCAGTACTTC
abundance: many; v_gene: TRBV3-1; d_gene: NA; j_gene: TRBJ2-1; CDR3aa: CASSPPPGRSSYNEQFF; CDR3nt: TGTGCCAGCAGCCCACCCCCAGGGCGGAGCTCCTACAATGAGCAGTTCTTC
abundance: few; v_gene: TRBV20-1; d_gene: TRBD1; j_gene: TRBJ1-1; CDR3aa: CSAGAFRRGQSEAFF; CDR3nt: TGCAGTGCTGGGGCCTTTAGAAGGGGGCAAAGTGAAGCTTTCTTT
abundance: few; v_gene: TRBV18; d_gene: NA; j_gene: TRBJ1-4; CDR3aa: CASSGTVATNEKLFF; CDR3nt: TGTGCCAGCTCGGGGACGGTTGCAACTAATGAAAAACTGTTTTTT
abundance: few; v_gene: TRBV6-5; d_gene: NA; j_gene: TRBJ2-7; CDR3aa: CASSREYSTYEQYF; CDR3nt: TGTGCCAGCAGTCGGGAGTATTCGACCTACGAGCAGTACTTC
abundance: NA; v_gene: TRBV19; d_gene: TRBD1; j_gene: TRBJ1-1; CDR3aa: CASSMGQGAGTEAFF; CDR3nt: TGTGCCAGTAGTATGGGACAGGGGGCTGGGACTGAAGCTTTCTTT
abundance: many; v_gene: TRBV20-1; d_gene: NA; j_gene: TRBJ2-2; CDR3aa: CSAVGPTNTGELFF; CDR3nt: TGCAGTGCAGTGGGGCCCACGAACACCGGGGAGCTGTTTTTT
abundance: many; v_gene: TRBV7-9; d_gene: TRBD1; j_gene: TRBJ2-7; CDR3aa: CASSRDRPYEQYF; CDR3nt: TGTGCCAGCAGCCGGGACAGGCCCTACGAGCAGTACTTC
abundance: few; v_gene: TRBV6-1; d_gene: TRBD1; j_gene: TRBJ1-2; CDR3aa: CASSLQGVANYGYTF; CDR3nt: TGTGCCAGCAGCCTACAGGGGGTAGCTAACTATGGCTACACCTTC
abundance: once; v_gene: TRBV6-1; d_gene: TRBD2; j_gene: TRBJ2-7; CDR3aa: CASRDLGGSEQYF; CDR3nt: TGTGCCAGCAGGGACCTCGGGGGGAGCGAGCAGTACTTC
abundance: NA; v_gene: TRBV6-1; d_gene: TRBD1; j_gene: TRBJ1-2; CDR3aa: CASSPFRTGNYGYTF; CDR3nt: TGTGCCAGCAGTCCCTTTAGGACAGGAAACTATGGCTACACCTTC
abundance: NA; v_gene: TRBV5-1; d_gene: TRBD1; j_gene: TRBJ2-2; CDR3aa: CASLGTGQGFTGELFF; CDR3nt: TGCGCCAGCTTGGGGACGGGACAGGGGTTCACCGGGGAGCTGTTTTTT
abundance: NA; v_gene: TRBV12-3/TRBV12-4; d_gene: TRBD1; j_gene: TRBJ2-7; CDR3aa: CASSLVVGSGTATYEQYF; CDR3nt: TGTGCCAGCAGTTTGGTCGTAGGGTCAGGGACAGCTACCTACGAGCAGTACTTC
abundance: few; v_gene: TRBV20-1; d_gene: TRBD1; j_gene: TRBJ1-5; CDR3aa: CSARDLRTGVVQPQHF; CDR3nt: TGCAGTGCTAGAGACCTTAGAACAGGGGTTGTTCAGCCCCAGCATTTT
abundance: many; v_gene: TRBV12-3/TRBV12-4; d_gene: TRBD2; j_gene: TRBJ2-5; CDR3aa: CASTFPTSDQETQYF; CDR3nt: TGTGCCAGCACCTTCCCGACTAGCGACCAAGAGACCCAGTACTTC
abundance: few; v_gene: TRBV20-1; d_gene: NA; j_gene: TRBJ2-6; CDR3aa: CSASRGGAGANVLTF; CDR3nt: TGCAGTGCTAGCAGGGGGGGGGCTGGGGCCAACGTCCTGACTTTC
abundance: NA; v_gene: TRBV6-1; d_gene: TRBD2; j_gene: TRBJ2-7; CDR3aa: CASSEGGGVAYEQYF; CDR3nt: TGTGCCAGCAGTGAAGGTGGGGGGGTGGCCTACGAGCAGTACTTC
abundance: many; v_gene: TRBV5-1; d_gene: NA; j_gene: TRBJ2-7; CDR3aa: CASRFNPGTKTYEQYF; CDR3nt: TGCGCCAGCCGCTTTAATCCCGGGACGAAGACCTACGAGCAGTACTTC